Below, 29 T cell receptor beta chains from the same sample are listed, as sequenced in a study of T cell responses to AZD1222 COVID-19 vaccine. Sequenced by immunoSEQ multiplex PCR; TCRdb stores in-frame clones only, minus some. The record lists 150,000 or so clones, of which the ten most abundant hold about 2.3%. Material: peripheral blood. Receptors were obtained from an adult in good health.

Concerning this clone: Other nucleotide sequences from this sample produce the same CDR3. The CDR3, as DNA: TGTGCCAGCAGCTTGGGTGCCGGGCCCTCCTACGAGCAGTACTTC. The encoded protein is CASSLGAGPSYEQYF. The chain links TRBV7-2 to TRBJ2-7; D gene ambiguous. The CDR3 has 15 amino acids. Germline CDR1 is SGHTA and CDR2 is FQGNSA. V dropped 3 bases and J dropped 0 bases, with 12 bases sitting between them.

The gene calls are TRBV4-3 and TRBJ2-1; no clear D gene. Trimming stripped 2 bases from V and 0 bases from J, with 8 bases between. There are 15 residues in the CDR3. The V gene's germline CDR1 is LGHNA and CDR2 YSLEER. CDR3 residues: CASSQWQSSYNEQFF. The CDR3, as DNA: TGCGCCAGCAGCCAATGGCAGTCCTCCTACAATGAGCAGTTCTTC.

The chain combines TRBV28 with TRBJ2-7; 7 positions agree with TRBD1. CDR1 and CDR2 from the germline V gene are MDHEN and SYDVKM. The CDR3 spans 15 residues. Trimming cost V 7 bases and J 3 bases; bases outside gene matches: 12. CDR3 loop: CASTGGQALFYEQYF. DNA for the CDR3: TGTGCCAGCACCGGAGGACAGGCCCTTTTCTACGAGCAGTACTTC.

The chain uses TRBV25-1 and TRBJ1-1, with a possible D match to TRBD1 (5 bases). The CDR3 loop spans 14 amino acids. Trimming removed 1 base at V and 7 bases at J, with 13 bases between. Germline lookup yields CDR1 MGHDK and CDR2 SYGVNS. CDR3 sequence (DNA): TGTGCCAGCAGTGAATGGGGCAGGACGCATGAAGCTTTCTTT. Its translation: CASSEWGRTHEAFF.

The V and J genes are TRBV6-2 or TRBV6-3 and TRBJ1-2, with 9 bases identical to TRBD1. The V gene end was trimmed by 6 bases and the J gene end by 4 bases; junction bases not matched to a gene: 9. The CDR3 runs to 15 residues. The germline gives CDR1 MNHEY, CDR2 SVGEGT. The CDR3 DNA sequence: TGTGCCAGCAGCCTCACCGGGACAGGGCCCTATGGCTACACCTTC. This encodes CASSLTGTGPYGYTF.

The rearrangement uses TRBV30 and TRBJ2-5; 9 bases line up with TRBD1. Germline V lookup: CDR1 GTSNPN, CDR2 SVGIG (reference sequence). The CDR3 length is 14 residues. Trimming removed 5 bases from V and 2 bases from J; junction bases left unmatched: 6. CDR3 DNA sequence: TGTGCCTGGGGTGGACAGGGGATACAAGAGACCCAGTACTTC. Its translation: CAWGGQGIQETQYF. Using reference TRBV30 and TRBJ2-5 for the parts outside the CDR3, the full variable domain is SQTIHQWPATLVQPVGSPLSLECTVEGTSNPNLYWYRQAAGRGLQLLFYSVGIGQISSEVPQNLSASRPQDRQFILSSKKLLLSDSGFYLCAWGGQGIQETQYFGPGTRLLVL.

The chain has TRBV10-3 and TRBJ1-5, with 9 bases that match TRBD1. The V and J ends lost 7 bases and 6 bases, in that order; junction bases with no gene match: 4. Per germline, CDR1 ENHRY and CDR2 SYGVKD. CDR3 length: 13 amino acids. CDR3 sequence: CAIKGTGFQPQHF. In DNA, the CDR3 is TGTGCCATCAAAGGGACAGGGTTTCAGCCCCAGCATTTT.

DNA of the CDR3: TGTGCCAGCAGCTTAGAACCAGGGTATAATTCACCCCTCCACTTT. Its protein product is CASSLEPGYNSPLHF. The rearrangement uses TRBV7-6 and TRBJ1-6; maybe TRBD1 (5 bases). CDR3 length: 15 amino acids. The V end lost 1 base, the J end lost 4 bases, and 8 bases lay between the germline ends. The germline CDR1 and CDR2 sequences are SGHVS and FNYEAQ. The full variable domain, with the rest looked up from reference TRBV7-6 and TRBJ1-6, is GAGVSQSPRYKVTKRGQDVALRCDPISGHVSLYWYRQALGQGPEFLTYFNYEAQQDKSGLPNDRFSAERPEGSISTLTIQRTEQRDSAMYRCASSLEPGYNSPLHFGNGTRLTVT.

The chain joins TRBV28 to TRBJ1-1; 8 bases are shared with TRBD1. Germline V gives CDR1 MDHEN, CDR2 SYDVKM. V lost 5 bases to trimming and J lost 1 base; unmatched junction nucleotides: 9. This CDR3 spans 16 amino acids. CDR3 sequence (DNA): TGTGCCAGCAGTCCCGACAGGGGAATGGGGAACACTGAAGCTTTCTTT. Amino acid sequence: CASSPDRGMGNTEAFF.

This sequence joins TRBV5-1 and TRBJ1-1; D call uncertain. The CDR3 covers 14 residues. The V gene's germline CDR1 is SGHRS and CDR2 YFSETQ. V was cut by 2 bases and J by 1 base, with 9 bases left in between. The CDR3 DNA reads TGCGCCAGCAGCTTCCCGGGTGCGAACACTGAAGCTTTCTTT. Its protein product is CASSFPGANTEAFF.

The chain carries TRBV4-1 and TRBJ2-5, with a tentative D call TRBD2 (5 bases). The CDR3 is 17 amino acids. The germline V gene encodes CDR1 MGHRA and CDR2 YSYEKL. Between the trimmed V and J ends, which lost 0 bases and 6 bases, there was a span of 20 bases. CDR3 in DNA: TGCGCCAGCAGCCAAGATCTTGGGGTTTGGACTGGGAAGACCCAGTACTTC. It translates to CASSQDLGVWTGKTQYF.

The rearrangement joins TRBV7-3 to TRBJ2-1; 8 bases map to TRBD2. Germline V gene lookup returns CDR1 SGHTA and CDR2 FQGTGA. The CDR3 spans 15 residues. After removal of 4 bases from V and 6 bases from J, the junction contained 8 bases not matched to a gene. The CDR3 DNA is TGTGCCAGCAGCTCCAGCGGGGGCGCCTTCAATGAGCAGTTCTTC. Its translation is CASSSSGGAFNEQFF.

This chain connects TRBV6-2 or TRBV6-3 to TRBJ2-7; a weak D match, TRBD1 (6 bases). The CDR3 totals 14 residues. The V gene's germline CDR1 is MNHEY and CDR2 SVGEGT. V lost 6 bases and J 1 base, leaving 13 bases between the germline ends. CDR3 DNA sequence: TGTGCCAGCAGCCCAGGGGAGTCGTCCTACGAGCAGTACTTC. It codes for CASSPGESSYEQYF.

This chain links TRBV12-3 or TRBV12-4 with TRBJ2-1; no clear D gene. The ends were cut back, 3 bases at V and 8 bases at J, with 5 bases in the middle. The CDR3 is 11 amino acids. In DNA form, the CDR3 reads TGTGCCAGCAGTTTTAAGGATGAGCAGTTCTTC. Encoded protein: CASSFKDEQFF.

The rearrangement links TRBV5-5 to TRBJ1-1; no definite D call. The ends were cut back, 4 bases at V and 2 bases at J, with 15 bases in the middle. Germline CDR1 SGHKS, CDR2 YYEKEE (reference sequence). The CDR3 covers 15 residues. CDR3 region: CASSGPSSRNTEAFF. The CDR3, as DNA: TGTGCCAGCAGCGGTCCGTCCTCGAGAAACACTGAAGCTTTCTTT. The variable domain in full, with the rest retrieved from reference TRBV5-5 and TRBJ1-1, is DAGVTQSPTHLIKTRGQQVTLRCSPISGHKSVSWYQQVLGQGPQFIFQYYEKEERGRGNFPDRFSARQFPNYSSELNVNALLLGDSALYLCASSGPSSRNTEAFFGQGTRLTVV.

Here the CDR3 reads CASSIPGRNYGYTF. The CDR3 nucleotides read TGTGCCAGCAGTATCCCGGGACGGAACTATGGCTACACCTTC. The V gene is TRBV5-6, the J gene TRBJ1-2, with D perhaps TRBD1 (5 bases). The germline V gene has CDR1 SGHDT and CDR2 YYEEEE. The CDR3 contains 14 residues. V dropped 5 bases and J dropped 2 bases, with 13 bases sitting between them.

The V call is TRBV7-9, the J call TRBJ2-7, with D possibly being TRBD1 or TRBD2 (5 bases each). V was trimmed by 3 bases and J by 0 bases, leaving 9 bases between them. The CDR3 runs to 14 residues. CDR1 and CDR2 (germline): SEHNR, FQNEAQ (reference sequence). CDR3: CASSLLGASYEQYF. CDR3 DNA sequence: TGTGCCAGCAGCTTGCTCGGGGCCTCCTACGAGCAGTACTTC.

The chain carries TRBV6-5 and TRBJ2-2; 7 nucleotides match TRBD2. The CDR3 runs 16 residues. CDR1 is MNHEY, CDR2 SVGAGI, per germline. V dropped 2 bases and J dropped 1; count of bases not matched to a gene: 4. In DNA, the CDR3 is TGTGCCAGCAGTTACCTCCCTAGCGGGAACACCGGGGAGCTGTTTTTT. Translating gives CASSYLPSGNTGELFF.

V is TRBV6-5 and J is TRBJ2-5; 11 nucleotides agree with TRBD2. V dropped 7 bases and J dropped 4; count of bases not matched to a gene: 8. Germline CDR1 and CDR2: MNHEY and SVGAGI. The CDR3 is 15 residues long. The CDR3 is CASTAQLAGGETQYF. The CDR3 nucleotides read TGTGCCAGCACGGCCCAGCTAGCGGGGGGAGAGACCCAGTACTTC.

V is TRBV19 and J is TRBJ1-2, with no clear D. V shed 7 bases and J shed 2 bases, with 14 bases lying between them. The length of the CDR3 is 14 residues. From germline, CDR1 is LNHDA and CDR2 SQIVND (reference sequence). The CDR3: CASMARSDNYGYTF. CDR3 sequence (DNA): TGTGCCAGTATGGCCAGATCAGACAACTATGGCTACACCTTC.

J is TRBJ1-3 and V is TRBV7-8; perhaps TRBD1 as D (6 bases). Germline V gene sequence: CDR1 SGHVS, CDR2 FQNEAQ. V shed 5 bases and J shed 0 bases, with 17 bases lying between them. This CDR3 comprises 17 residues. CDR3 coding DNA: TGTGCCAGCAGCAATCCCATGGGGGCAAACTCTGGAAACACCATATATTTT. This sequence encodes CASSNPMGANSGNTIYF.

The CDR3 sequence: CASSIRVNQPQHF. In DNA form, the CDR3 reads TGTGCCAGTAGTATCAGGGTCAATCAGCCCCAGCATTTT. V usage is TRBV19 and J usage is TRBJ1-5; possibly TRBD1 for D (5 bases). This CDR3 region has 13 residues. CDR1 is LNHDA and CDR2 is SQIVND in the germline V gene (reference sequence). Trimming took 3 bases from V and 3 from J, leaving 6 bases between them.

This chain joins TRBV5-1 and TRBJ1-3; 7 bases match TRBD1. Germline CDR1 and CDR2: SGHRS and YFSETQ. This CDR3 region has 15 residues. The trim removed 4 bases at V and 4 bases at J, leaving 8 bases unmatched. CDR3 DNA: TGCGCCAGCAGCCTAGGGACAGACCAAGGAAACACCATATATTTT. It encodes CASSLGTDQGNTIYF.

This chain uses TRBV7-9 with TRBJ1-6; 7 bases map to TRBD1. CDR3 length: 15 amino acids. Trimming removed 1 base from V and 7 bases from J; junction bases left unmatched: 4. Germline CDR1 is SEHNR and CDR2 is FQNEAQ (reference sequence). As DNA, the CDR3 is TGTGCCAGCAGCTTAGTATCAGGGGGGAATTCACCCCTCCACTTT. This encodes CASSLVSGGNSPLHF.

V and J are TRBV27 and TRBJ2-3, with D tentatively TRBD1 (6 bases). The CDR3 has 15 residues. Germline CDR1 and CDR2: MNHEY and SMNVEV (reference sequence). Trimming took off 2 bases at V and 5 bases at J, with 14 bases between the two ends. The CDR3 here is CASSLMGAAGDTQYF. CDR3 nucleotide sequence: TGTGCCAGCAGTTTAATGGGGGCCGCAGGAGATACGCAGTATTTT.

The gene calls are TRBV29-1 and TRBJ2-4; the match to TRBD2 covers 11 bases. The V gene end was trimmed by 3 bases and the J gene end by 0 bases; junction bases not matched to a gene: 16. Germline V gene sequence: CDR1 SQVTM, CDR2 ANQGSEA. The CDR3 has 20 amino acids. The CDR3 reads CSVELPLGLAGGLAKNIQYF. Here the CDR3 DNA reads TGCAGCGTTGAGCTCCCCCTTGGGCTAGCGGGGGGCCTAGCCAAAAACATTCAGTACTTC.

CDR3 sequence: CASSETENYEQYF. CDR3 bases: TGTGCCAGCAGTGAGACAGAAAATTACGAGCAGTACTTC. The V and J genes are TRBV6-1 and TRBJ2-7; weak D call: TRBD1 (5 bases). The CDR3 is 13 amino acids. The germline gives CDR1 MNHNS, CDR2 SASEGT. The ends were cut back, 3 bases at V and 4 bases at J, with 10 bases in the middle.

The chain combines TRBV3-1 (or the pseudogene TRBV3-2) with TRBJ1-2; TRBD1 matches at 7 bases. The CDR3 consists of 15 residues. V dropped 0 bases and J dropped 6; count of bases not matched to a gene: 7. Germline lookup yields CDR1 LGHDT and CDR2 YNNKEL (reference sequence). CDR3 nucleotides: TGTGCCAGCAGCCAAGATGGCAGGGGGAGGGATGGCTACACCTTC. Translated, it gives CASSQDGRGRDGYTF.

This CDR3 is CASSLGRGLYEQYF. The CDR3 region has the DNA TGTGCCAGCAGCTTAGGGCGGGGGTTATACGAGCAGTACTTC. The V call is TRBV7-2, the J call TRBJ2-7; 7 nucleotides align to TRBD2. The CDR3 contains 14 residues. Per germline, CDR1 SGHTA and CDR2 FQGNSA. V was clipped by 1 base and J by 4 bases; unmatched bases: 4.